This T cell receptor beta chain derives from a study of shared clonotypes between healthy human individuals. Background on the study: Used for every donor were three CD4 naive, three CD4 memory, two CD8 naive and one CD8 memory plate.

Study-wide results and limits: In the sorted subsets, rarefaction showed sequencing was incomplete despite large depth. Sharing across four donors was highest in naive CD4 (around 5%) and lowest in memory CD8 (approximately 0.4%).

This CDR3 contains 16 residues. The V gene's germline CDR1 is SGHRS and CDR2 YFSETQ. The V gene lost 3 bases and the J gene lost 4 bases, with 17 bases spanning the gap. Splitting of each subset's genomic DNA was done evenly across several immunoSEQ plates. Profiled with immunoSEQ multiplex PCR; TCRdb holds only in-frame clones, not every one. This table holds about 2.4 million clones, 93% found once. Details on this clone: Its specificity is not known.

The J gene is TRBJ2-1, the V gene TRBV5-1; TRBD1 or TRBD2 may be the D gene (5 bases each). The clonotype comes from a man between 18 and 29 years old in good health. Some clones in this sample may be carry-over from other donors' samples. Sequences were obtained from naive CD4+ T cells from PBMCs. Specified subset: CD45RA+ positively selected. The chain's CDR3 is CASSWELRDPYNEQFF. CDR3 bases: TGCGCCAGCAGCTGGGAGCTCCGGGACCCATACAATGAGCAGTTCTTC.